This T cell receptor beta chain was identified during a study of blood T cell repertoires in COVID-19 (dated by TCRdb to 2020 to 2022). Some background on the complete study: Samples from collaborators originated in the United States, Italy and Spain and spanned both the acute and convalescent phases of COVID-19. The material from the prospective study consisted of cDNA or gDNA derived from T cells, B-cell-depleted T cells, or PBMCs. Subjects who had been exposed to COVID-19, were actively infected with it, or had recovered from it provided the deeply sampled blood TCRbeta repertoires that made up the dataset. A freely available public database, intended as a resource for researchers studying the immune response to SARS-CoV-2, is where the repertoires were released. The samples were drawn from two sources: the first 160 participants of the ongoing ImmuneRACE study, and 950 to 1,500 subjects contributed by 6 global collaborators. The sample metadata nearly always contained a de-identified subject ID, COVID-19 status, age in years and sex. Where HLA class I and class II types were available, the types were taken from metadata supplied by the sample provider, not from assay-based typing. Study-level results and caveats: Clinical and demographic metadata were provided uncurated, with the amount varying by source and participant.

Whole blood was collected in K2EDTA tubes by collaborating institutions according to the institutions' own protocols. For TCRbeta analysis, collaborators shipped samples in one of three forms: frozen whole blood, isolated PBMCs, or DNA extracted from either of those sample types. The germline V gene supplies CDR1 KGHSH and CDR2 LQKENI. The junction shows trimming of 4 bases on V and 4 bases on J, plus 8 bases between the germline ends. From cysteine to phenylalanine, the CDR3 is 13 amino acids long. Only CDR3 DNA is held: 39 bases, read in frame from base 1. Of note for this clone: The target of this receptor is not known. No much larger clone is present one base from it, and per-base qualities are unavailable.

TCRbeta CDR3 regions were amplified from genomic DNA using the immunoSEQ Assay, a bias-controlled multiplex PCR. Under the source paper's analysis protocol: The number of nucleated cells in each sample was estimated by amplification of reference gene primers within the assay. To quantify the absolute abundance of each unique TCRbeta CDR3 rearrangement, sequence reads were collapsed and filtered. For each sample, productive Simpson clonality was calculated as the square root of Simpson's diversity index across productive rearrangements. TCRdb mirrors the immuneACCESS table, restricted to in-frame sequences. Some clones are absent from its copies; in checked studies, under half trace to an unresolved V gene, and the reason for the others is unknown. The V and J calls and clone size come from that table; D and trimming were worked out from the DNA. This sample lists tens of thousands of clones; roughly 76% were detected once. The leading ten clones occupy approximately 30% of the sample.

The chain was built from TRBV18 and TRBJ1-5, with an unclear D gene assignment. This clonotype was obtained from a woman aged 70-85 years with acute or convalescent COVID-19. Source material: peripheral blood. The nucleotides read TGTGCCAGCTCACTCGAAGAGAATCAGCCCCAGCATTTT. It translates as CASSLEENQPQHF.